This TCR beta chain emerged from a study of T cells in Graves' hyperthyroidism and ophthalmopathy. The CDR3 regions of TCR beta were amplified from RNA transcripts. A set of HTBI primers served as the primers for a first-round RT-PCR of the TCR CDR3. In TCRdb, the multiplex PCR reads were re-called with MiXCR into one record per CDR3 protein. The repertoire holds fewer than 900,000 distinct CDR3 sequences, with over 15% as singletons. The CDR3 consists of 14 residues. V shed 0 bases and J shed 6 bases, with 12 bases lying between them. The V gene's germline CDR1 is SGHKS and CDR2 YYEKEE (reference sequence).

The chain recombines TRBV5-5 with TRBJ1-2; D uncertain. This clonotype was sampled from a woman aged 45-60 years with Graves' hyperthyroidism that later progressed to Graves' ophthalmopathy. The source material was blood. The CDR3 region is CASSLAGRIDGYTF. The CDR3 nucleotides are TGTGCCAGCAGCTTGGCAGGCAGGATCGATGGCTACACCTTC.